The sequence of this TCR beta chain was determined in a study of T-cell reconstitution after alpha-beta-depleted transplantation in children. Points from the study as a whole: About two months after transplant, alpha-beta T cells reportedly came from several hundred expanded graft clones. Some patients showed high day-60 TCRbeta diversity, which derived from surviving recipient T cells and thymic progenitors. It was newly produced T cells that mostly accounted for T-cell counts and diversity one year after transplant.

The TCRbeta library was prepared with unique molecular identifiers. A single record per CDR3 protein comes from TCRdb applying MiXCR to the PCR reads. The sample carries approximately 230,000 distinct CDR3 sequences, about 23% recorded once. This clonotype appeared many times. Its antigen is still unknown. V lost 6 bases, J lost 5 bases, and 11 bases lay in between. This CDR3 is built from 12 residues. The chain couples TRBV12-3 or TRBV12-4 to TRBJ2-7; TRBD1 might be the D (6 bases). The input for sequencing was PBMCs, taken before TCRalphabeta/CD19-depleted stem cell transplant. This receptor was obtained from a girl aged 2 to 10 with Fanconi anemia, due to receive a stem cell transplant. The CDR3 DNA follows: TGTGCCAGCAGCCAGGGGAACAACGAGCAGTACTTC. Its protein is CASSQGNNEQYF.